This T cell receptor beta chain was recorded in a study of beta chain features in type 1 diabetes. Expressed TCRB transcripts were sequenced because the isolated RNA had all been reverse transcribed beforehand. Only in-frame clones appear in the TCRdb table, and some are missing; sequencing was by immunoSEQ multiplex PCR. The data contain around 710,000 clones, about an eighth of them singletons. The CDR3 is 17 residues long. Germline V gene sequence: CDR1 SGHRS, CDR2 YFSETQ. J was trimmed by 4 bases and V by 0 bases; bases with no gene match: 10. This clone occurred a few times. Its target is not known. Study findings and constraints: In all four CD4+ subsets, TCRB CDR3 length was significantly, moderately reduced in type 1 diabetes. Type 1 diabetes patients had fewer VDJ junction insertions and more deletions.

The J gene is TRBJ2-5, the V gene TRBV5-1; 9 bases align to TRBD1. Sequences were obtained from naive CD4+ T cells from blood. The clonotype comes from a man aged 25 to 40 with type 1 diabetes. CDR3 nucleotide sequence: TGCGCCAGCAGCTTGGCCCTTGGACAGGGGCGGTCAGAGACCCAGTACTTC. It encodes CASSLALGQGRSETQYF.